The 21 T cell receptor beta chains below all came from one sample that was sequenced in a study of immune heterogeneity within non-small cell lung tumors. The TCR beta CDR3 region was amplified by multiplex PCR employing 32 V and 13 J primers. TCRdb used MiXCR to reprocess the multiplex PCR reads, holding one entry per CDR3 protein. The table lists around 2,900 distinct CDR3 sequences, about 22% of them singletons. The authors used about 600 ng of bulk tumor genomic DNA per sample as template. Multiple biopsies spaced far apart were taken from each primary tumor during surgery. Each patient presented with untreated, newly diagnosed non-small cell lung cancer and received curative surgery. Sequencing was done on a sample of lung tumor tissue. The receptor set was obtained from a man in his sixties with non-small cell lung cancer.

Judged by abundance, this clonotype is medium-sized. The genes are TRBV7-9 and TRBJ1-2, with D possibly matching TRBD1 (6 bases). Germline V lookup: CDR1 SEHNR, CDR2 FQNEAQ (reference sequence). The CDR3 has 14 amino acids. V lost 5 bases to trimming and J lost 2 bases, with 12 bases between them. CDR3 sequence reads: CASSPGGWNYGYTF. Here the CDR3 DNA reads TGTGCCAGCAGCCCCGGGGGCTGGAACTATGGCTACACCTTC. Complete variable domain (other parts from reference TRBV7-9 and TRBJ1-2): DTGVSQNPRHKITKRGQNVTFRCDPISEHNRLYWYRQTLGQGPEFLTYFQNEAQLEKSRLLSDRFSAERPKGSFSTLEIQRTEQGDSAMYLCASSPGGWNYGYTFGSGTRLTVV.

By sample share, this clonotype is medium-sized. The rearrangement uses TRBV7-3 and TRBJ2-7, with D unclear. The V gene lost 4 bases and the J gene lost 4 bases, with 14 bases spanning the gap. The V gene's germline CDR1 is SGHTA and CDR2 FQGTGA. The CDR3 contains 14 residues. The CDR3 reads CASSSRATVYEQYF. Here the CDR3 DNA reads TGTGCCAGCAGCTCCCGGGCGACGGTATACGAGCAGTACTTC.

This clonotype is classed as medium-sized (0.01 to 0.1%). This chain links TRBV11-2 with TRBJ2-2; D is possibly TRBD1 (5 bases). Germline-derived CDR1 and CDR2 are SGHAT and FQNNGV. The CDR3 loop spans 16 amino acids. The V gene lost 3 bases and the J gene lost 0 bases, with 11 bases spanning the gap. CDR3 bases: TGTGCCAGCAGCTTGGCGGACACCCCGAACACCGGGGAGCTGTTTTTT. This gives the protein CASSLADTPNTGELFF.

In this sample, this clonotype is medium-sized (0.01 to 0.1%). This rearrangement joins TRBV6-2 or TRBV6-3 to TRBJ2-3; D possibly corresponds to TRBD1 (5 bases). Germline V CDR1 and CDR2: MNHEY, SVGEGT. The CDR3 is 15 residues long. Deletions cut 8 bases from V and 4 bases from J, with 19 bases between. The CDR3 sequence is CASGPGASTADTQYF. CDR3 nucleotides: TGTGCCAGCGGTCCTGGGGCATCCACGGCAGATACGCAGTATTTT.

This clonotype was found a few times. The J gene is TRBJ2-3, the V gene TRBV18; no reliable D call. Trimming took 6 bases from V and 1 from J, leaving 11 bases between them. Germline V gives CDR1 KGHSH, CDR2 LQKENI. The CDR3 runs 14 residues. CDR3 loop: CASSAAGGTDTQYF. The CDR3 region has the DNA TGTGCCAGCTCCGCGGCAGGCGGCACAGATACGCAGTATTTT.

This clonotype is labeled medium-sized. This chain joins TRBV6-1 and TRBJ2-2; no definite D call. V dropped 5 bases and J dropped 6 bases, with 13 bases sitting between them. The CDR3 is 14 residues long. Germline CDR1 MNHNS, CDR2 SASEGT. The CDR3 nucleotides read TGTGCCAGCAGTTCCCTCCGTGGGGCCGGGGAGCTGTTTTTT. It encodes CASSSLRGAGELFF.

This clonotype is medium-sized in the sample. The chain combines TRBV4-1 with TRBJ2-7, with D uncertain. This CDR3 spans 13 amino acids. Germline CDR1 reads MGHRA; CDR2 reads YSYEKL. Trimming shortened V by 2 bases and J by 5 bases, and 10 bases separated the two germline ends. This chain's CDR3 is CASSQPSSDEQYF. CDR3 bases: TGCGCCAGCAGCCAACCCTCGTCGGACGAGCAGTACTTC.

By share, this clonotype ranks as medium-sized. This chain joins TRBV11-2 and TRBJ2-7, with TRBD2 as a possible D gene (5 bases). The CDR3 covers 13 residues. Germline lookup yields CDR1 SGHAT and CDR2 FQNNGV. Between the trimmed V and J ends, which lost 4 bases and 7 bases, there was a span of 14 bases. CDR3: CASSWEPNGEQYF. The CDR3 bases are TGTGCCAGCAGCTGGGAGCCCAACGGGGAGCAGTACTTC.

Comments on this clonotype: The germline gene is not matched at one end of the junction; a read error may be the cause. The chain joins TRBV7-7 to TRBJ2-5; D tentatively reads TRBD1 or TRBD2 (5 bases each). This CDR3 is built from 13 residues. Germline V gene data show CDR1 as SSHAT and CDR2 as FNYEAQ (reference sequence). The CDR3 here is CASIGANQETQYF. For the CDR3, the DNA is TGTGCTAGCATCGGGGCCAACCAAGAGACCCAGTACTTC.

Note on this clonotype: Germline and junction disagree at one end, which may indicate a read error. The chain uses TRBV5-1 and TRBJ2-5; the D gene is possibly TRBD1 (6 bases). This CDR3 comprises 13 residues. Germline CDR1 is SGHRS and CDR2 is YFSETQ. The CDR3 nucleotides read TGCGGCAGCACGGACGGAAGGGGGGAGACCCAGTACTTC. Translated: CGSTDGRGETQYF. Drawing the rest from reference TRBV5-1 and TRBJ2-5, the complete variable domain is KAGVTQTPRYLIKTRGQQVTLSCSPISGHRSVSWYQQTPGQGLQFLFEYFSETQRNKGNFPGRFSGRQFSNSRSEMNVSTLELGDSALYLCGSTDGRGETQYFGPGTRLLVL.

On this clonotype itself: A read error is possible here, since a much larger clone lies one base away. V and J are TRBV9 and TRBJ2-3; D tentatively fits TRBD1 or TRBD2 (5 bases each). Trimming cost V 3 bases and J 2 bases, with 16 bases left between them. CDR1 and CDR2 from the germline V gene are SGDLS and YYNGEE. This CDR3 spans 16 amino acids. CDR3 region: CASSAPGIGTTDTQYF. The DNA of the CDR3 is TGTGCCAGCAGCGCACCAGGAATTGGGACCACAGATACGCAGTATTTT.

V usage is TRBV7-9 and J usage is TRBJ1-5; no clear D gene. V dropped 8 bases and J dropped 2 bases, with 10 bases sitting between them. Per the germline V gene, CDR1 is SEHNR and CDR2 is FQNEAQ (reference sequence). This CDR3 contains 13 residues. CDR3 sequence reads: CASYGIGNQPQHF. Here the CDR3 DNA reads TGTGCCAGCTATGGGATCGGCAATCAGCCCCAGCATTTT.

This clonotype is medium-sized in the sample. For the CDR3, the DNA is TGTGCCACCCAGCTCGATAGCGGAGCCTACAATGAGCAGTTCTTC. Amino acids: CATQLDSGAYNEQFF. The V and J genes are TRBV6-4 and TRBJ2-1; D perhaps matches TRBD2 (6 bases). Trimming removed 10 bases at V and 2 bases at J, with 18 bases between. CDR3 size: 15 residues. Germline-derived CDR1 and CDR2 are MRHNA and SNTAGT.

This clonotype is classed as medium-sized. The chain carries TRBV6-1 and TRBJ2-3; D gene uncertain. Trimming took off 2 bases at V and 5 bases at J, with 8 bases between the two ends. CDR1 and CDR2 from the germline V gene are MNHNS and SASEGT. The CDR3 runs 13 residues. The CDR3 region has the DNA TGTGCCAGCAGTGAATTTATGGGAGATACGCAGTATTTT. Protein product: CASSEFMGDTQYF.

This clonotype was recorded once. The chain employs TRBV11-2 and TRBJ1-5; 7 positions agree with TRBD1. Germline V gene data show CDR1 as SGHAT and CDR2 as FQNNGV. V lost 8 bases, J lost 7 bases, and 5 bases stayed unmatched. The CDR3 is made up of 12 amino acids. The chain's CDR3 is CASRQGDQPQHF. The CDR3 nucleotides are TGTGCCAGCCGTCAGGGGGACCAGCCCCAGCATTTT. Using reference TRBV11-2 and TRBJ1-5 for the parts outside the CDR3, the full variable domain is EAGVAQSPRYKIIEKRQSVAFWCNPISGHATLYWYQQILGQGPKLLIQFQNNGVVDDSQLPKDRFSAERLKGVDSTLKIQPAKLEDSAVYLCASRQGDQPQHFGDGTRLSIL.

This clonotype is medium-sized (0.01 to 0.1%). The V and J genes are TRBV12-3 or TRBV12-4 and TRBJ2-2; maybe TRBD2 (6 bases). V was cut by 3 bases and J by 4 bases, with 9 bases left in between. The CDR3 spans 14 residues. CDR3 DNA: TGTGCCAGCAGTTTGGAGGGGAGCACCGGGGAGCTGTTTTTT. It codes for CASSLEGSTGELFF.

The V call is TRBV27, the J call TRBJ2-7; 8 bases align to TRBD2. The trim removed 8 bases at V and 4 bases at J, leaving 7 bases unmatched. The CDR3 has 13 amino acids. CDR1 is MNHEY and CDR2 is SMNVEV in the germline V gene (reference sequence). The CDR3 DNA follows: TGTGCCAGCCCCGGGGGGGGGGGATACGAGCAGTACTTC. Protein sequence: CASPGGGGYEQYF.

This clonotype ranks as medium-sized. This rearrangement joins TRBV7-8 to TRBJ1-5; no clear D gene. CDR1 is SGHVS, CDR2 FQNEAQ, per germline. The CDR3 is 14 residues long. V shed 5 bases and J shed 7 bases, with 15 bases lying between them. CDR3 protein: CASSLGSSFQPQHF. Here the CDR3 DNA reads TGTGCCAGCAGCCTCGGGAGTAGTTTCCAGCCCCAGCATTTT.

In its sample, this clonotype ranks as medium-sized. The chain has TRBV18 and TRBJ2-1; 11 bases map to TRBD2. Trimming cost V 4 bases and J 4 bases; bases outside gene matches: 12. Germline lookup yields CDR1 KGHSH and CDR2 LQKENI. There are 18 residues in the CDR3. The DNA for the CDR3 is TGTGCCAGCTCACGAAAACTAGCGGGAGTCCCAGAATACAATGAGCAGTTCTTC. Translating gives CASSRKLAGVPEYNEQFF.

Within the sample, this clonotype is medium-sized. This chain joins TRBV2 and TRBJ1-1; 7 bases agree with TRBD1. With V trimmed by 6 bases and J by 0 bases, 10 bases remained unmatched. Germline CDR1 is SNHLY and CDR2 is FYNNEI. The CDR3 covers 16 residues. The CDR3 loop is CASRFGAGGVNTEAFF. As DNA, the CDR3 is TGTGCCAGCAGATTTGGGGCAGGGGGAGTGAACACTGAAGCTTTCTTT.

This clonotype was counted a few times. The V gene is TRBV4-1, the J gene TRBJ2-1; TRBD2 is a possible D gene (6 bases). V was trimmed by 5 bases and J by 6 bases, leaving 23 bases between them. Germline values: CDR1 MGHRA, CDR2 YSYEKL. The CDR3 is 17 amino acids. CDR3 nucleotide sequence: TGCGCCAGCAGCTCCTCTTTCGGGGCTAGCGACTTCAATGAGCAGTTCTTC. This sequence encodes CASSSSFGASDFNEQFF.